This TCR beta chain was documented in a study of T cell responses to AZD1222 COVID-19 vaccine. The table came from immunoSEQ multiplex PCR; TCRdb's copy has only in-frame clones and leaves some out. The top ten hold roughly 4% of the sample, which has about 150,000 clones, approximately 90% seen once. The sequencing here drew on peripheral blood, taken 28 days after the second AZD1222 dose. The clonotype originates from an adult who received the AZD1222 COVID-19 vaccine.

The CDR3: CASSLWGTGLLTNEKLFF. CDR3 DNA: TGTGCCAGCAGTTTATGGGGGACAGGACTCCTCACTAATGAAAAACTGTTTTTT. The rearrangement joins TRBV27 to TRBJ1-4, with 8 nucleotides matching TRBD1. The trim removed 1 base at V and 2 bases at J, leaving 9 bases unmatched. CDR1 is MNHEY and CDR2 is SMNVEV in the germline V gene (reference sequence). This CDR3 region has 18 residues.